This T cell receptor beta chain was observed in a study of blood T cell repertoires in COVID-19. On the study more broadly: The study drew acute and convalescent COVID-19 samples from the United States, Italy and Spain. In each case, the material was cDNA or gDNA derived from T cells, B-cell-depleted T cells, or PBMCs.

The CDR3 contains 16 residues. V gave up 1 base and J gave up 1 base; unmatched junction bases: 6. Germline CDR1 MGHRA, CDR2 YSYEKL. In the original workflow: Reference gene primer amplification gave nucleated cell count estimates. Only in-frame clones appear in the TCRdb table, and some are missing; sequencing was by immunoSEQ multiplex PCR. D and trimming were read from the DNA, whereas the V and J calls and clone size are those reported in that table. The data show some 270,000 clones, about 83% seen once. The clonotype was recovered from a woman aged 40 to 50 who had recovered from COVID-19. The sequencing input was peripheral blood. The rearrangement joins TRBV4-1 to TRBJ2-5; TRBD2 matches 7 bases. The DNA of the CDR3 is TGCGCCAGCAGCCAAGGGTTGGGGGGGGGCCAAGAGACCCAGTACTTC. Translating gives CASSQGLGGGQETQYF.